The clone carrying this T cell receptor beta chain has ten or more counts. Its antigen is unknown. The data originate from a study of early T cells in non-severe SARS-CoV-2 infection. Study results and caveats: Reliance on VDJdb matching favored anti-spike CD8 responses; private and CD4 specificities were missed.

The protocol attached unique molecular identifiers to individual cDNA molecules. TCRdb independently ran MiXCR on the 5' RACE reads; one entry per CDR3 protein. The data hold about 52,000 distinct CDR3 sequences, with 11% observed a single time. Looked up from germline, CDR1 is DFQATT and CDR2 is SNEGSKA (reference sequence). The CDR3 runs 12 residues. Trimming left V 6 bases short and J 5 bases short, with 13 bases between. Material for sequencing was whole blood. The TCR comes from an adult who was a healthcare worker with PCR-confirmed SARS-CoV-2 infection or an uninfected control (not recorded which). J is TRBJ1-1 and V is TRBV20-1; D is unresolved. CDR3 loop: CSAPRRRTEAFF. CDR3 sequence (DNA): TGCAGTGCCCCCCGACGGCGGACTGAAGCTTTCTTT.